The 6 T cell receptor beta chains listed next were all sequenced from one sample in a study of PD-L1 blockade in urothelial cancer (dated by TCRdb to about 2017). Receptor amplification or capture employed the immunoSEQ multiplex PCR assay. This is the immuneACCESS table as TCRdb keeps it, with only in-frame sequences that have V and J called. A part of the clones is gone; compared with another copy, unresolved V genes explain less than half, and the rest is unexplained. This sample gives some 50,000 clones in total; about 91% of them show up just once. Less than 4% of the sample is held by the ten biggest clonotypes. The material was PBMCs, obtained around atezolizumab (anti-PD-L1) treatment. Receptors were obtained from an elderly man with urothelial cancer.

This clone has a handful of counts. J is TRBJ2-7 and V is TRBV7-2; D might be TRBD1 (6 bases). Trimming cost V 6 bases and J 2 bases, with 20 bases left between them. The CDR3 extends over 16 amino acids. The V gene's germline CDR1 is SGHTA and CDR2 FQGNSA. The CDR3 nucleotides are TGTGCCAGCAGTAATACCCCCGGGACAATGGCCTACGAGCAGTACTTC. Amino acid sequence: CASSNTPGTMAYEQYF.

The gene calls are TRBV5-4 and TRBJ2-7, with 12 bases matching TRBD2. Germline V gene lookup returns CDR1 SGHNT and CDR2 YYREEE (reference sequence). The CDR3 consists of 16 residues. Losses at the gene ends were 4 bases for V and 6 bases for J; bases not matched to a gene: 11. The CDR3 sequence: CASSRPLAGGPGEQYF. CDR3 coding DNA: TGTGCCAGCAGCAGGCCCCTAGCGGGAGGGCCGGGCGAGCAGTACTTC.

This rearrangement joins TRBV28 to TRBJ1-2; TRBD1 matches 7 bases. V was clipped by 6 bases and J by 3 bases; unmatched bases: 4. Germline V gives CDR1 MDHEN, CDR2 SYDVKM. The CDR3 loop spans 13 amino acids. This CDR3 is CASRIGTDYGYTF. CDR3 DNA sequence: TGTGCCAGCAGGATCGGGACAGACTATGGCTACACCTTC.

This chain joins TRBV28 and TRBJ2-2, with D tentatively TRBD2 (7 bases). CDR1 MDHEN and CDR2 SYDVKM come from the germline V gene. The V end was cut by 8 bases, the J end by 6 bases, with 13 bases between. There are 13 residues in the CDR3. In DNA form, the CDR3 reads TGTGCCAGCTTTCGGGGGGCCTCCGGGGAGCTGTTTTTT. Translated, it gives CASFRGASGELFF.

The chain employs TRBV6-1 and TRBJ2-7, with TRBD1 matching over 8 bases. Germline assignment: CDR1 MNHNS and CDR2 SASEGT. The trim removed 7 bases at V and 3 bases at J, leaving 5 bases unmatched. The CDR3 totals 13 residues. CDR3 nucleotide sequence: TGTGCCAGCACTCTAGACAGGGGCTACGAGCAGTACTTC. Its translation: CASTLDRGYEQYF.

The chain couples TRBV4-1 to TRBJ2-5, with 14 bases lining up with TRBD2. The CDR3 sequence is 16 residues long. Trimming took 0 bases from V and 5 from J; bases not matched to a gene: 2. Germline V gene data show CDR1 as MGHRA and CDR2 as YSYEKL. The CDR3 protein is CASSQEGTSGSETQYF. Written as DNA, the CDR3 is TGCGCCAGCAGCCAAGAAGGGACTAGCGGGAGCGAGACCCAGTACTTC.